This is a list of T cell receptor beta chains from one sample in a study of PD-L1 blockade in urothelial cancer. Generated by immunoSEQ multiplex PCR, the TCRdb table keeps only in-frame clones and is missing some. This sample has around 92,000 clones, with roughly 90% found just once. The material was PBMCs, obtained around atezolizumab (anti-PD-L1) treatment. The receptors were sampled from a woman over 75 with urothelial cancer. CDR3s include the opening cysteine and the closing phenylalanine or tryptophan. Fields, in order: CDR3 protein, CDR3 DNA, V gene, J gene, D gene, clone size. The D gene is left open where the match is weak. The listing skips clone size in some rows; elsewhere it reads once, few, many or a size class.

cdr3_aa: CASSSFRTSGMNPNEQFF
cdr3_nt: TGTGCCAGCAGTTCCTTCCGGACTAGCGGGATGAATCCCAATGAGCAGTTCTTC
v_call: TRBV28
j_call: TRBJ2-1
d_call: TRBD2
clone_size: -

cdr3_aa: CATSRDPGLIHYEQYF
cdr3_nt: TGTGCCACCAGCAGAGATCCGGGACTCATCCACTACGAGCAGTACTTC
v_call: TRBV15
j_call: TRBJ2-7
d_call: -
clone_size: -

cdr3_aa: CASSLGGRGEETQYF
cdr3_nt: TGCGCCAGCAGCTTGGGCGGCAGGGGAGAAGAGACCCAGTACTTC
v_call: TRBV5-1
j_call: TRBJ2-5
d_call: -
clone_size: -

cdr3_aa: CASSRPRQGADTGELFF
cdr3_nt: TGTGCCAGCAGCCGCCCCCGACAGGGGGCGGATACCGGGGAGCTGTTTTTT
v_call: TRBV4-2
j_call: TRBJ2-2
d_call: TRBD1
clone_size: -

cdr3_aa: CASSSGLTNEQFF
cdr3_nt: TGTGCCAGCAGCTCGGGACTAACAAATGAGCAGTTCTTC
v_call: TRBV5-5
j_call: TRBJ2-1
d_call: TRBD2
clone_size: -

cdr3_aa: CASSALQGNYGYTF
cdr3_nt: TGTGCCAGCAGCGCCTTACAGGGCAACTATGGCTACACCTTC
v_call: TRBV7-2
j_call: TRBJ1-2
d_call: -
clone_size: -

cdr3_aa: CASAPPSNNEQFF
cdr3_nt: TGCGCCAGCGCTCCCCCGAGTAACAATGAGCAGTTCTTC
v_call: TRBV5-1
j_call: TRBJ2-1
d_call: -
clone_size: once

cdr3_aa: CASSLVGRGDTQYF
cdr3_nt: TGTGCCAGCAGCTTAGTCGGGAGAGGGGATACGCAGTATTTT
v_call: TRBV7-8
j_call: TRBJ2-3
d_call: -
clone_size: -

cdr3_aa: CATKTDSNQPQHF
cdr3_nt: TGTGCCACAAAGACAGATAGCAATCAGCCCCAGCATTTT
v_call: TRBV10-3
j_call: TRBJ1-5
d_call: -
clone_size: -

cdr3_aa: CATSRGGRTEAFF
cdr3_nt: TGTGCCACCAGCCGGGGGGGTAGGACTGAAGCTTTCTTT
v_call: TRBV15
j_call: TRBJ1-1
d_call: -
clone_size: -

cdr3_aa: CASSRDRADYGYTF
cdr3_nt: TGTGCCAGCTCGCGGGACAGGGCAGACTATGGCTACACCTTC
v_call: TRBV18
j_call: TRBJ1-2
d_call: TRBD1
clone_size: many

cdr3_aa: CASSPGQLLSSGNTIYF
cdr3_nt: TGTGCCAGCAGCCCAGGACAGCTCCTTAGCTCTGGAAACACCATATATTTT
v_call: TRBV5-4
j_call: TRBJ1-3
d_call: -
clone_size: -

cdr3_aa: CASTGTSGNTIYF
cdr3_nt: TGTGCCAGCACCGGGACATCTGGAAACACCATATATTTT
v_call: TRBV9
j_call: TRBJ1-3
d_call: -
clone_size: -

cdr3_aa: CASSFSGGATDTQYF
cdr3_nt: TGTGCCAGCAGCTTCTCGGGGGGCGCCACAGATACGCAGTATTTT
v_call: TRBV7-2
j_call: TRBJ2-3
d_call: -
clone_size: -

cdr3_aa: CASSRAETGNTEAFF
cdr3_nt: TGTGCCAGCTCACGGGCGGAGACAGGGAACACTGAAGCTTTCTTT
v_call: TRBV18
j_call: TRBJ1-1
d_call: -
clone_size: -

cdr3_aa: CASSLSGDRPYEQYF
cdr3_nt: TGTGCCAGCAGTTTATCGGGGGACAGACCCTACGAGCAGTACTTC
v_call: TRBV27
j_call: TRBJ2-7
d_call: TRBD1
clone_size: -

cdr3_aa: CASTIAGGGYNEQFF
cdr3_nt: TGTGCCAGCACCATAGCGGGAGGAGGCTACAATGAGCAGTTCTTC
v_call: TRBV6-5
j_call: TRBJ2-1
d_call: TRBD2
clone_size: -

cdr3_aa: CASSRTSGQGFNEAFF
cdr3_nt: TGCGCCAGCAGCCGAACCTCTGGACAGGGGTTTAATGAAGCTTTCTTT
v_call: TRBV5-1
j_call: TRBJ1-1
d_call: TRBD1
clone_size: -